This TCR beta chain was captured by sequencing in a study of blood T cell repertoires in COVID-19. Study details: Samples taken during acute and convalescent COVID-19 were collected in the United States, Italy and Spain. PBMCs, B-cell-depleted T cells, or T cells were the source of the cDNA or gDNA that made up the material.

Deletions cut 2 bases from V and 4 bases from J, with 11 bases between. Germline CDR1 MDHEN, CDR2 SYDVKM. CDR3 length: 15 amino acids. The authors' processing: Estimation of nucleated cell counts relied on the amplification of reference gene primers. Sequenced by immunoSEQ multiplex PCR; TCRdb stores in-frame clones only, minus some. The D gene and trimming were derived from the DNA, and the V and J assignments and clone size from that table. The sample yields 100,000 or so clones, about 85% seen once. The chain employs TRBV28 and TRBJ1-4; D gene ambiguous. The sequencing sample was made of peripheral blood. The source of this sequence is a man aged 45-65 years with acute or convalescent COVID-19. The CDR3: CASSLHGQINEKLFF. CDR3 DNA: TGTGCCAGCAGTTTACATGGGCAAATTAATGAAAAACTGTTTTTT.